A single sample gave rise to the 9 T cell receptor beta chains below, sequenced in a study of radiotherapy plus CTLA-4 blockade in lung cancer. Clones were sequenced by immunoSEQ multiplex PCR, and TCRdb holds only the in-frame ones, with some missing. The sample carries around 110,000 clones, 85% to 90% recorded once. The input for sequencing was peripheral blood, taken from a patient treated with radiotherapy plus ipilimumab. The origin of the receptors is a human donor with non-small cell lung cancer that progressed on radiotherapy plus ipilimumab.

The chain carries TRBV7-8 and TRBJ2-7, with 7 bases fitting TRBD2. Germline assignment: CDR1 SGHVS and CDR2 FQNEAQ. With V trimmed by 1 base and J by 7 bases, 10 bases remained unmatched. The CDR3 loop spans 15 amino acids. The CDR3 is CASSLGWEGREEQYF. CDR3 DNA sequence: TGTGCCAGCAGCTTAGGGTGGGAGGGCCGTGAGGAGCAGTACTTC.

In DNA form, the CDR3 reads TGTGCCAGCAGCTTAGGCAGGGGGGTCGATGAGCAGTTCTTC. This codes for CASSLGRGVDEQFF. The chain joins TRBV11-3 to TRBJ2-1; maybe TRBD1 (7 bases). The CDR3 sequence is 14 residues long. With 1 base removed from V and 8 bases from J, the gap between germline ends came to 12 bases. Germline CDR1 reads SGHNT; CDR2 reads YENEEA. The full variable domain, in which reference TRBV11-3 and TRBJ2-1 provide the parts outside the CDR3, is EAGVVQSPRYKIIEKKQPVAFWCNPISGHNTLYWYLQNLGQGPELLIRYENEEAVDDSQLPKDRFSAERLKGVDSTLKIQPAELGDSAVYLCASSLGRGVDEQFFGPGTRLTVL.

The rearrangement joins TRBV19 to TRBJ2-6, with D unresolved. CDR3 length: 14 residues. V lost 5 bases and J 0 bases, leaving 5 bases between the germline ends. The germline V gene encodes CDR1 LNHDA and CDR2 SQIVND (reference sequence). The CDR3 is CASSGSSGANVLTF. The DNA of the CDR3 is TGTGCCAGTAGTGGTAGCTCTGGGGCCAACGTCCTGACTTTC.

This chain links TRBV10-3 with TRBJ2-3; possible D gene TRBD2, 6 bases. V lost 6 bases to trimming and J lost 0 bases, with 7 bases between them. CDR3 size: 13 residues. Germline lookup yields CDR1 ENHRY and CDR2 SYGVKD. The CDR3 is CAIRGTSTDTQYF. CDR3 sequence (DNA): TGTGCCATCAGGGGGACTAGCACAGATACGCAGTATTTT.

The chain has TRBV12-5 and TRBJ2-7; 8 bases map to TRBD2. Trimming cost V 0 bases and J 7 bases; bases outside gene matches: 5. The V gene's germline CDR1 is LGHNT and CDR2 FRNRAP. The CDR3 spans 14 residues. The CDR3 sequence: CASGLVAGVGEQYF. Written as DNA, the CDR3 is TGTGCTAGTGGTTTGGTAGCGGGAGTGGGGGAGCAGTACTTC.

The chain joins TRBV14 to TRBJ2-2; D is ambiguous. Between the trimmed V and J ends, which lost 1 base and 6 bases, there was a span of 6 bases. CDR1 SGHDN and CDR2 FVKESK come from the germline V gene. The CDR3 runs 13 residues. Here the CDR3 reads CASSQAWAGELFF. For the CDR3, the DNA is TGTGCCAGCAGCCAAGCTTGGGCCGGGGAGCTGTTTTTT. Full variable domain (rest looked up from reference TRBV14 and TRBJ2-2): EAGVTQFPSHSVIEKGQTVTLRCDPISGHDNLYWYRRVMGKEIKFLLHFVKESKQDESGMPNNRFLAERTGGTYSTLKVQPAELEDSGVYFCASSQAWAGELFFGEGSRLTVL.

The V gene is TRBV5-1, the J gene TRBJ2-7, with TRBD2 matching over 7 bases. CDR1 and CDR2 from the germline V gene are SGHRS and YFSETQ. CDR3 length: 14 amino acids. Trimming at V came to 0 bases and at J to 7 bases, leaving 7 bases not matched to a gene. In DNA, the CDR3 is TGCGCCAGCAGCTTGGAGTGGGGGGGTGATGAGCAGTACTTC. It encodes CASSLEWGGDEQYF.

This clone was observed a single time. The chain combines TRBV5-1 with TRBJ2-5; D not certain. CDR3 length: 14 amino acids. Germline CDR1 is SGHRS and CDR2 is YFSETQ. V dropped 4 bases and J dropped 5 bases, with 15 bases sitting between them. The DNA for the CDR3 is TGCGCCAGCAGCGTACGGGCCCCAGAGGAGACCCAGTACTTC. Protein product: CASSVRAPEETQYF.

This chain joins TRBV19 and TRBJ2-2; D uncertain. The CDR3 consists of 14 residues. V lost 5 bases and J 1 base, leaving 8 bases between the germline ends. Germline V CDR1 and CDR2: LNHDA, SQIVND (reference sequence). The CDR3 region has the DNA TGTGCCAGTAGTCCGGTCCTGAACACCGGGGAGCTGTTTTTT. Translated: CASSPVLNTGELFF. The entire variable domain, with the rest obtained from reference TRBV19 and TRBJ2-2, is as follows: DGGITQSPKYLFRKEGQNVTLSCEQNLNHDAMYWYRQDPGQGLRLIYYSQIVNDFQKGDIAEGYSVSREKKESFPLTVTSAQKNPTAFYLCASSPVLNTGELFFGEGSRLTVL.